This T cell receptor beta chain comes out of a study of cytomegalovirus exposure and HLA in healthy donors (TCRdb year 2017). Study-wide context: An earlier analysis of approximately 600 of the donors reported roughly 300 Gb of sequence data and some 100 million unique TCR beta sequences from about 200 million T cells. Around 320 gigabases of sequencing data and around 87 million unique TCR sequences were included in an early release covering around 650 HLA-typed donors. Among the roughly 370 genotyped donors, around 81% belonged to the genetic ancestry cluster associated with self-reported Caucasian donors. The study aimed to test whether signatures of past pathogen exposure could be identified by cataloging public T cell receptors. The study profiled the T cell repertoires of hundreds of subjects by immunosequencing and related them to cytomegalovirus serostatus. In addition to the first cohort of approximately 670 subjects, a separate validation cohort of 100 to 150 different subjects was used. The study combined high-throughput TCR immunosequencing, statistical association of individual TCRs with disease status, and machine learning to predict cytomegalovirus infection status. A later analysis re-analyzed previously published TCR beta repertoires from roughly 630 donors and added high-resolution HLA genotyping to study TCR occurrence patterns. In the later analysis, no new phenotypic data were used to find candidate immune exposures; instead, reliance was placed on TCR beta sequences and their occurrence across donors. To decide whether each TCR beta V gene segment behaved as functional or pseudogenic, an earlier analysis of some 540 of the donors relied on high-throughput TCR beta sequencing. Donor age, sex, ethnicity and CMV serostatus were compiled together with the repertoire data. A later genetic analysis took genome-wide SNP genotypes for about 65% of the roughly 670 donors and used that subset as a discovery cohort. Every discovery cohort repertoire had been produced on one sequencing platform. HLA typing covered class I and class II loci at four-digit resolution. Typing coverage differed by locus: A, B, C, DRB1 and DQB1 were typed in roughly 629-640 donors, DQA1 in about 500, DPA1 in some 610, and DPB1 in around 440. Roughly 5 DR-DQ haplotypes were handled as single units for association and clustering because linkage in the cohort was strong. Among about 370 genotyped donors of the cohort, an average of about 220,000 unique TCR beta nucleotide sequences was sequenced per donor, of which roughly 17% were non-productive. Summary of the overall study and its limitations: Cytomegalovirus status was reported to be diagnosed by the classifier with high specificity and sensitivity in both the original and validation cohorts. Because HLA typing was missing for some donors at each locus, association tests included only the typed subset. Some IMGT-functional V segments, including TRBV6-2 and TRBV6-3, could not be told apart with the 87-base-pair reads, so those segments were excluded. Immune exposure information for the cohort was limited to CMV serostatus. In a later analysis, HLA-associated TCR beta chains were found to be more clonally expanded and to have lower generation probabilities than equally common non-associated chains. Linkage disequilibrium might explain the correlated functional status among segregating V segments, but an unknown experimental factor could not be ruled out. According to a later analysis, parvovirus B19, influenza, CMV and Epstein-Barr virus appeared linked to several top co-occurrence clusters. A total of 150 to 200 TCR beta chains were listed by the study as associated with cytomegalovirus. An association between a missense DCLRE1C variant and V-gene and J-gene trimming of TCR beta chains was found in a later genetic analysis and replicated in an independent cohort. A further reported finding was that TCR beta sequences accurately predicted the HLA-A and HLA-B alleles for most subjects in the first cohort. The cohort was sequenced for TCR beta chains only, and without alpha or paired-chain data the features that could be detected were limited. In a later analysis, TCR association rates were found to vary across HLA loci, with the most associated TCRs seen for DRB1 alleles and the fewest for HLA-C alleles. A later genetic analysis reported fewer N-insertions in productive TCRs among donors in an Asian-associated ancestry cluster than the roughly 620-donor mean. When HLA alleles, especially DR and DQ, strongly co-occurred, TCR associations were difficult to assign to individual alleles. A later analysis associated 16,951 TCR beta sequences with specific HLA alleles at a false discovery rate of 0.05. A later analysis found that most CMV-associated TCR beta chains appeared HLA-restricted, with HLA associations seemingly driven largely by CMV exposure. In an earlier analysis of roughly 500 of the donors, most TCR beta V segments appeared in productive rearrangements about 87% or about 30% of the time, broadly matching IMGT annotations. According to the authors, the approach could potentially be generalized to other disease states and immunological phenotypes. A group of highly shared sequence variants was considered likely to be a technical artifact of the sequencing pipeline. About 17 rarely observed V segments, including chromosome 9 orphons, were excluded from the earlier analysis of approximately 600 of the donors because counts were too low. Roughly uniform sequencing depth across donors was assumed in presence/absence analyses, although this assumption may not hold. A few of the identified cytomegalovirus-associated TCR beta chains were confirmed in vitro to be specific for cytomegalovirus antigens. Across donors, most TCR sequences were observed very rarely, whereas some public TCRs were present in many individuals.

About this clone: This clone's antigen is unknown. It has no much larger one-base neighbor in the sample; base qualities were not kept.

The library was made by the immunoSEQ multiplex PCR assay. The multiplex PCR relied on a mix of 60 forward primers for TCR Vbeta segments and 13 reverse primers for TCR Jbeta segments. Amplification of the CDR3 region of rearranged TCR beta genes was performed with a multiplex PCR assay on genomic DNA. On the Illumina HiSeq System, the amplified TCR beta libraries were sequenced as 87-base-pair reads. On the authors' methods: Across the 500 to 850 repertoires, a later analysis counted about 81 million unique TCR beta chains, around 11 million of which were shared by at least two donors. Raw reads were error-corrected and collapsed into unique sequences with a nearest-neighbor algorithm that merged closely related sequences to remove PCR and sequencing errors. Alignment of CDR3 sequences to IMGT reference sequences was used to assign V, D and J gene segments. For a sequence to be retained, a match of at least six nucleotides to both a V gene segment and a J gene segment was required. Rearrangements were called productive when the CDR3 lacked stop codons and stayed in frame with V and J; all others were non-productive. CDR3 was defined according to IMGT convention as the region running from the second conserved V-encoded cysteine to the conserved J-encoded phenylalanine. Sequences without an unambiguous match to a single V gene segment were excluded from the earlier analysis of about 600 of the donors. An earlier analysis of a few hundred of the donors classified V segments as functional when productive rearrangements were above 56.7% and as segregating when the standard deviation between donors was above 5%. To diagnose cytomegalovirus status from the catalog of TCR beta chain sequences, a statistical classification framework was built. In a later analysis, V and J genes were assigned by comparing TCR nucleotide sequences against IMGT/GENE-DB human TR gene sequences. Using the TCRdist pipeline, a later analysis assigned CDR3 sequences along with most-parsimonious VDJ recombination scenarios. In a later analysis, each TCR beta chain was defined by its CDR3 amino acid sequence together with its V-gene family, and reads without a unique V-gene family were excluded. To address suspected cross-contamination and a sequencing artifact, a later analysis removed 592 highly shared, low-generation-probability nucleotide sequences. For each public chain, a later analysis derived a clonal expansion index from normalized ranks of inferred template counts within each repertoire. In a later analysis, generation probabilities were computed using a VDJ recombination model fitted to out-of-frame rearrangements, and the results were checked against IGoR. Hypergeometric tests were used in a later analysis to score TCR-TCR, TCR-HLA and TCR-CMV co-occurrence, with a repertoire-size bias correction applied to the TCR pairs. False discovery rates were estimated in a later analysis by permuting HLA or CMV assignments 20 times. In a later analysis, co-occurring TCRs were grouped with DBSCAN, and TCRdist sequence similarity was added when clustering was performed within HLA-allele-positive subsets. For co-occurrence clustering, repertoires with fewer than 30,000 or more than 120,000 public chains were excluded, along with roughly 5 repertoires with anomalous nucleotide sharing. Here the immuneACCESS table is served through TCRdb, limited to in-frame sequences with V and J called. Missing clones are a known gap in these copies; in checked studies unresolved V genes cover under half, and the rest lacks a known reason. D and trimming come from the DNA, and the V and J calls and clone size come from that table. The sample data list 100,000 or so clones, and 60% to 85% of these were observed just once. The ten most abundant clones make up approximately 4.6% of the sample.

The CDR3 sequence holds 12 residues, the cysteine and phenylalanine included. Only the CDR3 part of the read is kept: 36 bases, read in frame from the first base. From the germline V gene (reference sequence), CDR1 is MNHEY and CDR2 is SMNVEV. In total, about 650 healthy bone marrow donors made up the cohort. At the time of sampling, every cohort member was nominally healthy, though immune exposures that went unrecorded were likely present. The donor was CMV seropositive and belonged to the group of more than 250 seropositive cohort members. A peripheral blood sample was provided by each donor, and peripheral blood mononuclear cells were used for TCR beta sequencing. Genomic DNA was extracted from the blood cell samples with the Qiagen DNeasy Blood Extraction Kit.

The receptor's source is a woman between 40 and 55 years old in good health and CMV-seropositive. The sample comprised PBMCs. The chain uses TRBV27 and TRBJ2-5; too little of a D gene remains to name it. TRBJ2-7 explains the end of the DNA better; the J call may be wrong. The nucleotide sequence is TGTGCCAGCAGTTCCCTCTCCTACGAGCAGTACTTC. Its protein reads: CASSSLSYEQYF.